The entry that follows covers one TCR beta chain sequence. Each CDR3 protein gets one entry after TCRdb re-called the RT-PCR reads with MiXCR. The sample contains about 540,000 distinct CDR3 sequences, approximately 24% of which appear only once. This entry is derived from a study of response to subunit inactivated influenza vaccine. The CDR3 contains 13 residues. Deletions cut 0 bases from V and 5 bases from J, with 7 bases between. Germline CDR1 and CDR2: LGHNA and YSLEER. This sample also belongs to another study, concerning T cells expressing NK-cell markers. That report adds: The TCR beta cDNA came from 5'RACE template switching with UMIs. It was sorted CD3+CD56+NKG2C+, CD3+CD56+NKG2C- and CD3+CD56-NKG2C+ T cells that supplied the TCR beta repertoires. The use of an anti-gamma-delta TCR antibody, which was added in several experiments, restricted sorting to T cells expressing alpha-beta TCR.

Sequenced here: CD4+ T cells sorted from PBMCs, sampled about 13 days after vaccination. The chain has TRBV4-3 and TRBJ1-1; no firm D call. This TCR was recovered from a man aged 45-65 years who received an inactivated influenza vaccine. For the CDR3, the DNA is TGCGCCAGCAGCCAAGAAAGGGATACTGAAGCTTTCTTT. Amino acid sequence: CASSQERDTEAFF.